This T cell receptor (beta chain) was sequenced during a study of response to subunit inactivated influenza vaccine. The study, taken as a whole, reports: The authors put forward the suggestion that each seasonal influenza vaccination may bring in only a limited number of new T cells.

This clonotype was seen more than once but under ten times. As yet, its antigen is unknown. The CDR3 has 13 residues. The germline gives CDR1 SEHNR, CDR2 FQNEAQ (reference sequence). Trimming removed 3 bases at V and 1 base at J, with 6 bases between. From the RT-PCR reads, TCRdb called clonotypes with MiXCR, one entry per CDR3 protein. Among roughly 190,000 distinct CDR3 sequences, approximately 15% were seen once, and the ten largest hold approximately 24%. Sequences were derived from CD8+ T cells sorted from PBMCs, sampled around 5 days after vaccination. This receptor was taken from a man aged 50 to 59 who received an inactivated influenza vaccine. The chain employs TRBV7-9 and TRBJ1-1; no definite D call. The DNA for the CDR3 is TGTGCCAGCAGCTTTTGGCAGAACACTGAAGCTTTCTTT. Amino acid sequence: CASSFWQNTEAFF.